The rows below give T cell receptor beta chains drawn from one sample of a study of blood T cell repertoires in COVID-19. The protocol was immunoSEQ multiplex PCR, while the TCRdb copy is restricted to in-frame clones and leaves out a portion. This sample has about half a million clones, with 70% to 90% found just once. The material sequenced was peripheral blood. Source of these receptors: a human donor in a cohort sampled during active COVID-19. Both conserved end residues are part of each CDR3. D genes are given only for firm matches. Where a row states a size, it is once, few, many or the class of an expanded clone; other rows omit it.

d_call j_call v_call clone_size cdr3_nt cdr3_aa
NA TRBJ2-7 TRBV7-2 once TGTGCCAGCAGCTTAGAAGGGGCAGGGGGGGAGCAGTACTTC CASSLEGAGGEQYF
TRBD1 TRBJ1-1 TRBV7-2 few TGTGCCAGCAGCACGGGACAGGGAGGATCTGAAGCTTTCTTT CASSTGQGGSEAFF
NA TRBJ1-1 TRBV2 NA TGTGCCAGCACCTGGTCCCAGGGTGACACTGAAGCTTTCTTT CASTWSQGDTEAFF
NA TRBJ2-7 TRBV29-1 NA TGCAGCGTCCAACTCCAGACCGCCGGGAACTACGAGCAGTACTTC CSVQLQTAGNYEQYF
NA TRBJ2-2 TRBV6-5 once TGTGCCAGCAGGCTACTAGTATCGGCCGGGGAGCTGTTTTTT CASRLLVSAGELFF
TRBD2 TRBJ2-1 TRBV6-5 NA TGTGCCAGCAGCCCCCTGCGGGAGGGGAGTGAGCAGTTCTTC CASSPLREGSEQFF
NA TRBJ2-4 TRBV3-1/TRBV3-2 NA TGTGCCAGCAGCCCGGGGAGAGCCTTCTTCGTCCTGGCCAAAAACATTCAGTACTTC CASSPGRAFFVLAKNIQYF
NA TRBJ1-2 TRBV7-9 NA TGTGCCAGCAGCTTAGGGGGCAGGGTTTCCTATGGCTACACCTTC CASSLGGRVSYGYTF
TRBD1 TRBJ2-4 TRBV11-2 few TGTGCCAGCAGCTATGGGGGTCGAGGGGGCCAAAACATTCAGTACTTC CASSYGGRGGQNIQYF
TRBD1 TRBJ2-2 TRBV5-6 NA TGTGCCAGCAGCCCGGACAGGGGGAAGGCCGGGGAGCTGTTTTTT CASSPDRGKAGELFF
NA TRBJ2-3 TRBV28 NA TGTGCCAGCAGTTTACAACCGACGCGGGGAGATACGCAGTATTTT CASSLQPTRGDTQYF
NA TRBJ2-4 TRBV13 NA TGTGCCAGCAGCTTATCCAGCGGACTCAAAAACATTCAGTACTTC CASSLSSGLKNIQYF
TRBD2 TRBJ2-5 TRBV2 NA TGTGCCAGCCGGCGGGGACTAGCGGGAGCGACGGAGACCCAGTACTTC CASRRGLAGATETQYF
NA TRBJ2-5 TRBV19 NA TGTGCCAGTAGTATGATACGCCCCGGAAGGGGACAAGAGACCCAGTACTTC CASSMIRPGRGQETQYF
TRBD1 TRBJ1-5 TRBV19 NA TGTGCCAGTAGCTTACCCCGGGACAGGTCCAATCAGCCCCAGCATTTT CASSLPRDRSNQPQHF
NA TRBJ2-2 TRBV13 NA TGTGCCAGCAGCCCCCGGGCGGGGAACACCGGGGAGCTGTTTTTT CASSPRAGNTGELFF
NA TRBJ2-5 TRBV5-4 NA TGTGCCAGCAGCTTAGTGGTAGGGCAGGGCATTGAGACCCAGTACTTC CASSLVVGQGIETQYF
NA TRBJ2-7 TRBV30 NA TGTGCCTGGAGTGTACAATACGAGCAGTACTTC CAWSVQYEQYF
NA TRBJ1-1 TRBV21-1 NA TGTGCCAGCAGCCCCCCCTTCCAGGGTATGAACACTGAAGCTTTCTTT CASSPPFQGMNTEAFF
NA TRBJ2-7 TRBV5-1 NA TGCGCCAGCAGCTTTACAACCCGGGGAGCCTACGAGCAGTACTTC CASSFTTRGAYEQYF
TRBD1 TRBJ1-2 TRBV27 few TGTGCCAGCAGTTCCCCCGGACAGGGCGCTCTGGGGTATGGCTACACCTTC CASSSPGQGALGYGYTF
TRBD2 TRBJ2-1 TRBV4-1 once TGCGCCAGCAGCCAAGAAGGCCAACTAGCGGGAGGTCCAGCCGAGCAGTTCTTC CASSQEGQLAGGPAEQFF
NA TRBJ1-4 TRBV4-1 NA TGCGCCAGCAGCCTACAGGGCTCTAATGAAAAACTGTTTTTT CASSLQGSNEKLFF
NA TRBJ2-5 TRBV3-1/TRBV3-2 NA TGTGCCAGCAGCCTTAAAACAGGGTTAGAGACCCAGTACTTC CASSLKTGLETQYF
NA TRBJ1-2 TRBV7-3 few TGTGCCAGCAGCCTACTACAGCGGCCCCCGCATGGCTACACCTTC CASSLLQRPPHGYTF
NA TRBJ1-6 TRBV30 few TGTGCCTGGAGTGCGTCAGGGGAATCACCCCTCCACTTT CAWSASGESPLHF
TRBD1 TRBJ1-5 TRBV28 NA TGTGCCAGCAGCTTAGGCTACAGGGGGGTTACTCAGCCCCAGCATTTT CASSLGYRGVTQPQHF
NA TRBJ1-1 TRBV19 NA TGTGCCAGTAGTATGAACGCGGAGGAAGCTTTCTTT CASSMNAEEAFF
TRBD2 TRBJ2-3 TRBV5-4 NA TGTGCCAGCAGCTTGGGGCTAGCGGGATTCGGCACAGATACGCAGTATTTT CASSLGLAGFGTDTQYF
NA TRBJ1-1 TRBV12-3/TRBV12-4 once TGTGCCAGCAGTAACCAGTTAAACACTGAAGCTTTCTTT CASSNQLNTEAFF
TRBD2 TRBJ2-7 TRBV5-1 NA TGCGCCAGCAGCCCCCTAGCGGGAGGCCTCTACGAGCAGTACTTC CASSPLAGGLYEQYF
NA TRBJ2-1 TRBV14 NA TGTGCCAGCAGCCATCTACCCCATGAGCAGTTCTTC CASSHLPHEQFF
NA TRBJ1-6 TRBV19 NA TGTGCCAGTAGGACACAGGGTTTGGGGCCTAATTCACCCCTCCACTTT CASRTQGLGPNSPLHF
TRBD1 TRBJ1-1 TRBV9 NA TGTGCCAGCAGCCGGACCTCAGGGGGTTACACTGAAGCTTTCTTT CASSRTSGGYTEAFF
TRBD1 TRBJ1-3 TRBV28 NA TGTGCCAGCAAGACTGGGGGACAGCTAGTTAACACCATATATTTT CASKTGGQLVNTIYF
TRBD2 TRBJ2-1 TRBV9 NA TGTGCCAGCAGCGCAACTAGCGGGAGAGACCATGAGCAGTTCTTC CASSATSGRDHEQFF
TRBD2 TRBJ2-7 TRBV3-1/TRBV3-2 NA TGTGCCAGCAGCCGCCTAGCGGGGCCCTACGAGCAGTACTTC CASSRLAGPYEQYF
NA TRBJ2-3 TRBV6-2/TRBV6-3 NA TGTGCCAGCAGTTACTCGCCGCCGACCTCGGCGGTCTGGCATCCAGATACGCAGTATTTT CASSYSPPTSAVWHPDTQYF
TRBD1 TRBJ2-1 TRBV5-1 NA TGCGCCAGCAGCCTTCGGACAGGGGACAATGAGCAGTTCTTC CASSLRTGDNEQFF
NA TRBJ2-1 TRBV19 NA TGTGCCAGTAGTATAGTCAGGACATTCTACAATGAGCAGTTCTTC CASSIVRTFYNEQFF